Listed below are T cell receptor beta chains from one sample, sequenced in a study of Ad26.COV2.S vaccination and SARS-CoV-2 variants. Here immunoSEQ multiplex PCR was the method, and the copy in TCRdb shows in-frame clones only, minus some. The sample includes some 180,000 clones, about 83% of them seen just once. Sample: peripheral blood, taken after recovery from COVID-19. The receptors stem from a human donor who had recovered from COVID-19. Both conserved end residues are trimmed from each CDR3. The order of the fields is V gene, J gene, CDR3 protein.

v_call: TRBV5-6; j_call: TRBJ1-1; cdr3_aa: ASSITGWPSNTEAF
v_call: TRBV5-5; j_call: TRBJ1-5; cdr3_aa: ASSSLGQTNQPQH
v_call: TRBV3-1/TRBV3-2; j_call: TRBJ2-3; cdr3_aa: ASSQGGGTDTQY
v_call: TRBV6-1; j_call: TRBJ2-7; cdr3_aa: ASSETSDPSSYEQY
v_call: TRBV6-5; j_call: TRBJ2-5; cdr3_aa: ASTPPRVLETQY
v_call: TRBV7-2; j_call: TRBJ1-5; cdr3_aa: ASSLRTGENQPQH
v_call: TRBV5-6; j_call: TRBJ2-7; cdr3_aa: ASSPESGSYEQY
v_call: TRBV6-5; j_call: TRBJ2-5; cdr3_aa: ASSRHRAGGETQY
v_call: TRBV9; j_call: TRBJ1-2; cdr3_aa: ASSLGTGKGYT
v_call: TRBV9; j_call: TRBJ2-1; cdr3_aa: ASSVGDGSFYNEQF
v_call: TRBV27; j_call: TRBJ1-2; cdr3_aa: ASSDLIRGHYGYT
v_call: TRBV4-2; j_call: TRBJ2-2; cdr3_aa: ASSLAANTGELF
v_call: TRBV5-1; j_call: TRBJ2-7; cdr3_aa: ASSYLAGGEGEQY
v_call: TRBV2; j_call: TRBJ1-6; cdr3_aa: ASIRRALRSPLH
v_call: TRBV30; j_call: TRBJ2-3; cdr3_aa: ALGPPSGTDTQY
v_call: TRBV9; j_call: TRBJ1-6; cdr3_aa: ASSVNMDNSPLH
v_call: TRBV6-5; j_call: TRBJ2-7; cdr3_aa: ASSSLAGSYEQY
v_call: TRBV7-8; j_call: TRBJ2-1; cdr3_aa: ASSPWGDRAYEQF
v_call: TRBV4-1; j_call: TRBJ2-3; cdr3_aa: ASSQDPGWTDTQY
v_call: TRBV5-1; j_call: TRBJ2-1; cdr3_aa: ASTRAGEGAGEQF
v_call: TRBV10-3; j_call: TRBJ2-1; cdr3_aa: AISEGNYNEQF
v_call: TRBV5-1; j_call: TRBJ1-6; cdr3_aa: ASSRTGDSPLH